This T cell receptor (beta chain) was sequenced during a study of CD8+CD57+ T cells in acquired aplastic anemia. The overall study: The study obtained an average of around 2.9 ug of DNA from sorted CD4+ and CD8+ cells. Study-level results: Significant differences in CD8+ Simpson's diversity were not observed between patients and controls. Found in both controls and patients were 25 to 35 CD8+ CDR3 sequences.

Investigators profiled TCR beta VDJ and CDR3 from genomic DNA template. TCRdb ran MiXCR on the reads and lists one entry per CDR3 protein. The sample comprises some 180,000 distinct CDR3 sequences, 50% to 65% of which are singletons, and under 45% rests with the top ten. Germline loops: CDR1 MNHEY, CDR2 SVGAGI. CDR3 length: 12 amino acids. V was trimmed by 2 bases and J by 10 bases, leaving 6 bases between them. This clonotype has a count of ten or more. Its antigen is unknown. Sequenced patients had shown CD8+CD57+ cell expansion by flow cytometry. The chain has TRBV6-5 and TRBJ1-6; D not certain. Sequencing was done on a sample of sorted CD4+, CD8+, or CD8+CD57+ T cells (not recorded which) from PBMCs. The receptor was isolated from a human donor with aplastic anemia. Written as DNA, the CDR3 is TGTGCCAGCAGTTACCCAAGATCACCCCTCCACTTT. Translation: CASSYPRSPLHF.